The rows below give T cell receptor beta chains drawn from one sample of a study of shared clonotypes between healthy human individuals. The table came from immunoSEQ multiplex PCR; TCRdb's copy has only in-frame clones and leaves some out. Seen here are roughly 380,000 clones, about 96% observed once, and the top ten hold less than 0.35%. Specimen: memory CD8+ T cells sorted from blood. The receptors derive from a man between 25 and 39 years old in good health. CDR3s include the opening cysteine and the closing phenylalanine or tryptophan. Fields, in order: D gene, J gene, clone size, V gene, CDR3 protein, CDR3 DNA. D genes are given only for firm matches. Clone size is not always given. Where it is, it says once, few, many or a class for expanded clones.

TRBD1 | TRBJ2-1 | . | TRBV5-5 | CASSLGYPGQGRNEQFF | TGTGCCAGCAGCTTGGGGTATCCGGGACAGGGTAGAAATGAGCAGTTCTTC
. | TRBJ2-7 | . | TRBV28 | CASTVSNEQYF | TGTGCCAGCACAGTGAGCAACGAGCAGTACTTC
. | TRBJ2-5 | . | TRBV11-2 | CASRSGRSVRETQYF | TGTGCCAGCAGATCAGGCCGCTCGGTACGAGAGACCCAGTACTTC
TRBD1 | TRBJ2-5 | . | TRBV9 | CASSSRSRTGRETQYF | TGTGCCAGCAGCTCCCGATCCCGGACAGGGAGGGAGACCCAGTACTTC
. | TRBJ1-2 | . | TRBV28 | CASSLYKHGYTF | TGTGCCAGCAGTTTATATAAGCATGGCTACACCTTC
. | TRBJ2-3 | . | TRBV29-1 | CSVDRQLTDTQYF | TGCAGCGTTGATCGGCAGCTCACAGATACGCAGTATTTT
. | TRBJ1-1 | . | TRBV19 | CASSDSQGRNTEAFF | TGTGCCAGTAGCGATAGTCAGGGGAGGAACACTGAAGCTTTCTTT
TRBD1 | TRBJ1-1 | . | TRBV19 | CASRPGTVNTEAFF | TGTGCCAGTAGGCCCGGGACAGTGAACACTGAAGCTTTCTTT
TRBD2 | TRBJ2-7 | . | TRBV10-3 | CAISATGTNSYEQYF | TGTGCCATCAGCGCTACCGGGACTAACTCCTACGAGCAGTACTTC
. | TRBJ2-2 | . | TRBV6-5 | CATTRRRPGELFF | TGTGCCACCACGCGGCGTAGGCCCGGGGAGCTGTTTTTT
. | TRBJ2-3 | . | TRBV5-1 | CASSSRWGLSTDTQYF | TGCGCCAGCAGCTCCCGGTGGGGACTGAGCACAGATACGCAGTATTTT
TRBD2 | TRBJ2-4 | . | TRBV28 | CASTKAGEGQKNIQYF | TGTGCCAGTACGAAAGCGGGAGAGGGACAAAAAAACATTCAGTACTTC
TRBD2 | TRBJ2-3 | once | TRBV9 | CASSPRLAGDTDTQYF | TGTGCCAGCAGCCCCAGACTAGCGGGAGATACAGATACGCAGTATTTT
TRBD2 | TRBJ2-3 | . | TRBV7-8 | CASSRGLAGHPRTDTQYF | TGTGCCAGCAGCCGCGGACTAGCGGGGCACCCCCGCACAGATACGCAGTATTTT
TRBD1 | TRBJ2-1 | . | TRBV5-1 | CASSSQGVLYHEQFF | TGCGCCAGCAGCTCCCAGGGGGTATTGTACCATGAGCAGTTCTTC
TRBD2 | TRBJ2-3 | . | TRBV28 | CASSFPTSGRGTDTQYF | TGTGCCAGCAGTTTCCCTACTAGCGGGAGGGGCACAGATACGCAGTATTTT
TRBD1 | TRBJ2-5 | . | TRBV7-3 | CASSRQGAETQYF | TGTGCCAGCAGCAGACAGGGAGCGGAGACCCAGTACTTC
. | TRBJ2-3 | . | TRBV28 | CASSSPGGTDTQYF | TGTGCCAGCAGTTCTCCAGGGGGCACAGATACGCAGTATTTT
TRBD1 | TRBJ1-1 | . | TRBV2 | CASSYRQGKGGTEAFF | TGTGCCAGCAGCTATCGACAGGGTAAGGGGGGCACTGAAGCTTTCTTT
TRBD2 | TRBJ2-7 | . | TRBV7-2 | CASSPLAGGPYEQYF | TGTGCCAGCAGCCCCCTAGCGGGAGGGCCCTACGAGCAGTACTTC
TRBD1 | TRBJ2-7 | . | TRBV28 | CASRISQGASYEQYF | TGTGCCAGCCGTATCTCACAGGGGGCGTCCTACGAGCAGTACTTC
. | TRBJ1-1 | . | TRBV9 | CASSVGAVYTEAFF | TGTGCCAGCAGCGTAGGGGCAGTATACACTGAAGCTTTCTTT
. | TRBJ1-3 | . | TRBV7-8 | CASSLGRDASGNTIYF | TGTGCCAGCAGCTTAGGGCGGGACGCCTCTGGAAACACCATATATTTT
. | TRBJ2-3 | . | TRBV7-9 | CASSPTRGRGSTDTQYF | TGTGCCAGCAGCCCGACCCGAGGCCGGGGCAGCACAGATACGCAGTATTTT
. | TRBJ2-3 | . | TRBV7-9 | CASSLGRWSTDTQYF | TGTGCCAGCAGCTTGGGGAGGTGGAGCACAGATACGCAGTATTTT
. | TRBJ2-1 | . | TRBV30 | CAWSVAGLAKNEQFF | TGTGCCTGGAGTGTAGCAGGGCTGGCCAAGAATGAGCAGTTCTTC
. | TRBJ2-1 | . | TRBV4-1 | CASSQGGRRANEQFF | TGCGCCAGCAGCCAAGGAGGAAGGAGGGCCAATGAGCAGTTCTTC
. | TRBJ2-2 | . | TRBV28 | CASSSPAQVGSGELFF | TGTGCCAGCAGTTCCCCCGCACAAGTGGGGTCCGGGGAGCTGTTTTTT
TRBD1 | TRBJ2-4 | . | TRBV5-1 | CASSLEYLQGAKNIQYF | TGCGCCAGCAGCTTGGAATATCTACAGGGGGCCAAAAACATTCAGTACTTC
. | TRBJ2-7 | . | TRBV30 | CAWSPGRPFYEQYF | TGTGCCTGGAGTCCCGGGCGCCCCTTCTACGAGCAGTACTTC